The TCR beta chain described here comes from a study of T cells in Graves' hyperthyroidism and ophthalmopathy. V shed 4 bases and J shed 4 bases, with 13 bases lying between them. The germline gives CDR1 GTSNPN, CDR2 SVGIG (reference sequence). The CDR3 totals 14 residues. TCR beta CDR3 region amplification was performed from RNA transcripts. The TCR CDR3 was amplified in a first-round RT-PCR using the HTBI primer set. One entry per CDR3 protein results from TCRdb running MiXCR on the multiplex PCR reads. This table has about 570,000 distinct CDR3 sequences, about half appearing once. The study left out patients who had uncontrolled infection, other autoimmune disease, pregnancy or lactation.

The sequence was collected from an adult woman with Graves' disease, either hyperthyroidism or ophthalmopathy (not recorded which). The sample consisted of peripheral blood or thyroid tissue (not recorded which). The chain joins TRBV30 to TRBJ2-2; D is ambiguous. The CDR3 DNA sequence: TGTGCCTGGACCAGCTTGGATGGCACCGGGGAGCTGTTTTTT. It translates to CAWTSLDGTGELFF. Combining the CDR3 with reference TRBV30 and TRBJ2-2 gives the whole variable domain SQTIHQWPATLVQPVGSPLSLECTVEGTSNPNLYWYRQAAGRGLQLLFYSVGIGQISSEVPQNLSASRPQDRQFILSSKKLLLSDSGFYLCAWTSLDGTGELFFGEGSRLTVL.